This TCR beta chain comes out of a study of identical twins. Losses at the gene ends were 6 bases for V and 1 base for J; bases not matched to a gene: 3. The CDR3 contains 15 residues. The V gene's germline CDR1 is DFQATT and CDR2 SNEGSKA (reference sequence). Each CDR3 protein gets one entry after TCRdb re-called the 5' RACE reads with MiXCR. This table holds hundreds of thousands of distinct CDR3 sequences, 24% found once. General observations from the study: Invariant MAIT and iNKT cells could partly confound zero-insertion analyses.

This clonotype was counted many times. Antigen unknown. This same sample was also part of a study on T cells expressing NK-cell markers. That work adds: According to the study, TCR beta repertoires originated from sorted CD3+CD56+NKG2C+, CD3+CD56+NKG2C- and CD3+CD56-NKG2C+ T cells. These clonotypes, the leaders elsewhere, also led the CD3+CD56-NKG2C+ fraction in a handful of donors.

The clonotype comes from a woman aged 18-29 years in good health. The rearrangement uses TRBV20-1 and TRBJ2-3, with 14 positions matching TRBD2. Sequencing was carried out using CD4+ T cells sorted from blood. The CDR3 sequence: CSARGLAGGTDTQYF. In DNA, the CDR3 is TGCAGTGCACGGGGACTAGCGGGGGGCACAGATACGCAGTATTTT.